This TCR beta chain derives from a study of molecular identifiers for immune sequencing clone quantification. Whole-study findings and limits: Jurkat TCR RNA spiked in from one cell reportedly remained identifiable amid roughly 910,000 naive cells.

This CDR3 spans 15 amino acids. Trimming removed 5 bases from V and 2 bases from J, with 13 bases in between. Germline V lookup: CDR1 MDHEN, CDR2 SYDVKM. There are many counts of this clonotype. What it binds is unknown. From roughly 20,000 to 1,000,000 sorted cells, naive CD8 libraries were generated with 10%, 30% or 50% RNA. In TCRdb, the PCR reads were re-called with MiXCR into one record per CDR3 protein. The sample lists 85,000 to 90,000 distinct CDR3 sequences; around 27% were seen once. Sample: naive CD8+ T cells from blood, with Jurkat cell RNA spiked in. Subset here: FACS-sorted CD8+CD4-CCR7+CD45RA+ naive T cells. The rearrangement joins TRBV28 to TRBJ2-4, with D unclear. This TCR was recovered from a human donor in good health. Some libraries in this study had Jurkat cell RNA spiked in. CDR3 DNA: TGTGCCAGCAGTCAAACTACAATGTCCAAAAACATTCAGTACTTC. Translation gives CASSQTTMSKNIQYF.